This TCR beta chain was observed in a study of blood T cell repertoires in COVID-19. The wider study: There were acute and convalescent COVID-19 samples, and they came from the United States, Italy and Spain. PBMCs, B-cell-depleted T cells, or T cells were the source of the cDNA or gDNA that made up the material.

Only a few counts were recorded for this clone. Original handling: Reference gene primer amplification in the assay estimated nucleated cell counts. Assay used: immunoSEQ multiplex PCR; TCRdb lists only in-frame clones, some missing. V and J calls plus clone size are reproduced from that table; the DNA served to infer D and trimming. This table has approximately 250,000 clones, around 88% appearing once. The CDR3 totals 16 residues. Germline V CDR1 and CDR2: MGHRA, YSYEKL. V was trimmed by 4 bases and J by 4 bases, leaving 19 bases between them. J is TRBJ1-1 and V is TRBV4-1; D is perhaps TRBD1 (6 bases). This TCR came from a young man with active or convalescent COVID-19. What was sequenced was peripheral blood. The CDR3 DNA reads TGCGCCAGCAGCCTCCGACAGGTAGGGGGAGTCACTGAAGCTTTCTTT. Protein product: CASSLRQVGGVTEAFF.